This TCR beta chain was profiled in a study of cytomegalovirus exposure and HLA in healthy donors. Study-level points and caveats: Within a later analysis, the majority of CMV-associated TCR beta chains appeared HLA-restricted. Clonal expansion, a later analysis showed, was greater in HLA-associated TCR beta chains than in equally common others. CMV antigen specificity was confirmed in vitro for three CMV-associated chains.

On this clone: Its specificity is not known.

Trimming took off 7 bases at V and 5 bases at J, with 19 bases between the two ends. The CDR3 covers 15 residues. CDR1 is MNHEY and CDR2 is SVGAGI in the germline V gene. The PCR made use of 60 Vbeta and 13 Jbeta primers. The data were produced by immunoSEQ multiplex PCR, yet TCRdb's version contains in-frame clones alone and is incomplete. The table includes about 99,000 clones, 70% to 80% detected once. This rearrangement joins TRBV6-5 to TRBJ2-3; no clear D gene. The receptor was isolated from a male donor in good health and CMV-seropositive. Sample: PBMCs. The CDR3 is CASTPTGRSGDTQYF. CDR3 DNA: TGTGCCAGCACCCCAACGGGTCGGTCCGGAGATACGCAGTATTTT.